The 25 T cell receptor beta chains below were found in one sample sequenced in a study of CD8 T cells in ankylosing spondylitis. A single record per CDR3 protein comes from TCRdb applying MiXCR to the 5' RACE reads. The sample has 200,000 to 300,000 distinct CDR3 sequences; under 8.5% are singletons. Material: blood, either unsorted or a sorted T cell fraction (not recorded which). Every receptor here comes from a female donor with ankylosing spondylitis or in good health (not recorded which).

Regarding this clonotype: A much larger clone is a single base away; this may be a read error. This chain joins TRBV12-3 or TRBV12-4 and TRBJ1-1, with 9 positions matching TRBD1. The ends lost 5 bases at V and 10 bases at J; junction bases unmatched: 17. CDR3 size: 16 residues. CDR3 region: CASSHDRTGTGRPAFF. The CDR3, as DNA: TGTGCCAGCAGTCATGATAGGACCGGGACAGGGAGGCCAGCTTTCTTT.

The count of this clonotype is one. Possible read error: a much larger clone is one base away. The chain links TRBV29-1 to TRBJ2-3; no definite D call. Trimming removed 7 bases from V and 0 bases from J, with 8 bases in between. CDR1 SQVTM and CDR2 ANQGSEA come from the germline V gene. CDR3 length: 12 amino acids. The CDR3 spells CSACPSTDTQYF. The CDR3 DNA follows: TGCAGCGCTTGTCCTAGCACAGATACGCAGTATTTT.

This clonotype was detected many times. The chain links TRBV5-1 to TRBJ2-3, with 11 bases that match TRBD2. The CDR3 loop spans 18 amino acids. CDR1 SGHRS and CDR2 YFSETQ come from the germline V gene. Trimming removed 5 bases from V and 0 bases from J; junction bases left unmatched: 11. In DNA, the CDR3 is TGCGCCAGCAGTTGGGGGACTAGCGGATCCTCTAGCACAGATACGCAGTATTTT. Its protein product is CASSWGTSGSSSTDTQYF.

This clonotype showed up many times. This chain uses TRBV5-1 with TRBJ1-1, with D hard to call. With 4 bases removed from V and 3 bases from J, the gap between germline ends came to 16 bases. Looked up from germline, CDR1 is SGHRS and CDR2 is YFSETQ. The CDR3 contains 15 residues. Written as DNA, the CDR3 is TGCGCCAGCAGCCTCTCTCGGGGTGGGGACACTGAAGCTTTCTTT. Protein sequence: CASSLSRGGDTEAFF.

This clonotype was recorded a few times. V usage is TRBV7-8 and J usage is TRBJ2-7, with 12 nucleotides matching TRBD2. The germline CDR1 and CDR2 sequences are SGHVS and FQNEAQ. V was clipped by 2 bases and J by 4 bases; unmatched bases: 6. The CDR3 length is 16 residues. CDR3 in DNA: TGTGCCAGCAGCTTACTAGCGGGAGGGAAGACTTACGAGCAGTACTTC. It codes for CASSLLAGGKTYEQYF.

The V call is TRBV7-9, the J call TRBJ2-1; D remains ambiguous. V was cut by 1 base and J by 0 bases, with 10 bases left in between. Germline assignment: CDR1 SEHNR and CDR2 FQNEAQ (reference sequence). The CDR3 contains 16 residues. The CDR3 region has the DNA TGTGCCAGCAGCTTAGGTCCCTCTACCTCCTACAATGAGCAGTTCTTC. Translating it yields CASSLGPSTSYNEQFF.

This clonotype has ten or more counts. This chain connects TRBV20-1 to TRBJ2-4; D gene ambiguous. V lost 0 bases to trimming and J lost 2 bases, with 8 bases between them. The germline V gene has CDR1 DFQATT and CDR2 SNEGSKA (reference sequence). The CDR3 sequence is 14 residues long. The CDR3 is CSARDRRTKNIQYF. DNA of the CDR3: TGCAGTGCTAGAGACCGCCGGACCAAAAACATTCAGTACTTC.

This clonotype was detected many times. V and J are TRBV5-1 and TRBJ2-2; D is perhaps TRBD1 (5 bases). Germline CDR1 reads SGHRS; CDR2 reads YFSETQ. This CDR3 contains 14 residues. The V end was cut by 3 bases, the J end by 3 bases, with 9 bases between. The CDR3 is CASSWQTDTGELFF. The CDR3 DNA is TGCGCCAGCAGCTGGCAGACAGACACCGGGGAGCTGTTTTTT. The complete variable domain, with remaining parts taken from reference TRBV5-1 and TRBJ2-2, reads KAGVTQTPRYLIKTRGQQVTLSCSPISGHRSVSWYQQTPGQGLQFLFEYFSETQRNKGNFPGRFSGRQFSNSRSEMNVSTLELGDSALYLCASSWQTDTGELFFGEGSRLTVL.

This clonotype came up many times. V is TRBV5-6 and J is TRBJ2-5; 9 nucleotides line up with TRBD2. This CDR3 has 16 amino acids. The V gene's germline CDR1 is SGHDT and CDR2 YYEEEE. Trimming removed 4 bases from V and 5 bases from J; junction bases left unmatched: 12. DNA of the CDR3: TGTGCCAGCAGCCAAAAACTAGCGGGCCCCCGGGAGACCCAGTACTTC. Translation: CASSQKLAGPRETQYF.

This clonotype was counted at least ten times. This rearrangement joins TRBV5-1 to TRBJ1-4; 11 bases align to TRBD1. Germline CDR1 reads SGHRS; CDR2 reads YFSETQ. The CDR3 covers 15 residues. The ends lost 5 bases at V and 5 bases at J; junction bases unmatched: 5. The CDR3 coding sequence is TGCGCCAGCAGAATCGGGACAGGGGGGAATGAAAAACTGTTTTTT. It translates to CASRIGTGGNEKLFF.

This clonotype occurred a few times. V gene TRBV11-2 combines with J gene TRBJ2-1, with TRBD1 matching 7 bases. The J segment lost 6 bases and the V segment lost 2 bases, leaving 10 bases of the junction unmatched. The CDR3 runs to 16 residues. Looked up from germline, CDR1 is SGHAT and CDR2 is FQNNGV. DNA for the CDR3: TGTGCCAGCAGCTTATGGGGACAGAGCGACTTCAATGAGCAGTTCTTC. Its translation: CASSLWGQSDFNEQFF.

This clonotype was recorded at least ten times. This rearrangement joins TRBV5-6 to TRBJ2-3, with 10 bases lining up with TRBD2. The CDR3 extends over 17 amino acids. CDR1 and CDR2 from the germline V gene are SGHDT and YYEEEE. V lost 0 bases and J lost 2; bases outside the gene matches: 6. CDR3 protein: CASSLERTSGPTDTQYF. Here the CDR3 DNA reads TGTGCCAGCAGCTTGGAACGGACTAGCGGACCCACAGATACGCAGTATTTT.

This clonotype showed up many times. The chain uses TRBV18 and TRBJ2-7; D may be TRBD1 or TRBD2 (5 bases each). V was clipped by 3 bases and J by 0 bases, with 12 bases between them. The CDR3 covers 15 residues. The germline CDR1 and CDR2 sequences are KGHSH and LQKENI. The CDR3 region is CASSPSGRASYEQYF. The CDR3 coding sequence is TGTGCCAGCTCACCGTCGGGACGGGCCTCCTACGAGCAGTACTTC.

The chain combines TRBV5-1 with TRBJ2-2; 8 positions agree with TRBD2. The CDR3 runs to 18 residues. The germline V gene encodes CDR1 SGHRS and CDR2 YFSETQ. J gave up 5 bases and V 4 bases, and 16 bases lay outside the gene matches. CDR3: CASSPGVAGASGTGELFF. The CDR3, as DNA: TGCGCCAGCAGCCCGGGAGTAGCCGGCGCTAGCGGGACCGGGGAGCTGTTTTTT.

This sequence joins TRBV15 and TRBJ1-5, with D uncertain. The V end lost 1 base, the J end lost 2 bases, and 6 bases lay between the germline ends. CDR3 length equals 14 residues. Germline V gives CDR1 LNHNV, CDR2 YYDKDF (reference sequence). CDR3 nucleotides: TGTGCCACCAGCAGAGGGCAGGGCAATCAGCCCCAGCATTTT. Translating gives CATSRGQGNQPQHF.

Ten or more counts support this clonotype. The CDR3 DNA reads TGTGCCAGCAGACCAACCGACACTAGCGCGGGGGCCCCCTACGAGCAGTACTTC. It encodes CASRPTDTSAGAPYEQYF. The chain joins TRBV27 to TRBJ2-7; perhaps TRBD2 as D (7 bases). Germline V gene sequence: CDR1 MNHEY, CDR2 SMNVEV (reference sequence). V was clipped by 6 bases and J by 2 bases, with 26 bases between them. The CDR3 sequence is 18 residues long.

This clonotype was counted many times. The chain carries TRBV10-3 and TRBJ2-1, with 8 bases lining up with TRBD2. J gave up 9 bases and V 4 bases, and 5 bases lay outside the gene matches. The CDR3 consists of 13 residues. Germline V gives CDR1 ENHRY, CDR2 SYGVKD. The CDR3 sequence: CAISGAGELEQFF. The CDR3 coding sequence is TGTGCCATCAGTGGAGCGGGAGAGCTTGAGCAGTTCTTC.

This clonotype occurred many times. V gene TRBV5-5 combines with J gene TRBJ1-1, with a tentative D call TRBD1 (5 bases). V was pared by 4 bases and J by 0 bases, with 16 bases between. This CDR3 has 16 amino acids. Per germline, CDR1 SGHKS and CDR2 YYEKEE (reference sequence). In nucleotides, the CDR3 is TGTGCCAGCAGCCCCGGGGGTCAGTATTTGAACACTGAAGCTTTCTTT. Translating gives CASSPGGQYLNTEAFF.

Many counts were recorded for this clonotype. The chain carries TRBV14 and TRBJ2-1; 14 bases match TRBD2. Germline V CDR1 and CDR2: SGHDN, FVKESK. The length of the CDR3 is 17 residues. J lost 6 bases, V lost 5 bases, and 9 bases had no gene match. The CDR3 DNA is TGTGCCAGCAGCTCCCGACTAGCGGGAGGGCTCGCCAATGAGCAGTTCTTC. It encodes CASSSRLAGGLANEQFF.

This clonotype was counted a few times. The gene calls are TRBV29-1 and TRBJ2-2; D remains ambiguous. Deletions cut 1 base from V and 7 bases from J, with 10 bases between. Germline V CDR1 and CDR2: SQVTM, ANQGSEA. CDR3 length: 13 amino acids. The DNA for the CDR3 is TGCAGCGTTGAAGTCGGAATTAGCGGGGAGCTGTTTTTT. This codes for CSVEVGISGELFF.

At least ten counts were recorded for this clonotype. This chain uses TRBV5-1 with TRBJ1-4; 10 bases agree with TRBD1. CDR3 length: 14 residues. Germline V lookup: CDR1 SGHRS, CDR2 YFSETQ. The junction had 2 bases not matched to a gene; V was cut back by 4 bases and J by 5 bases. CDR3 protein: CASSPGQGNEKLFF. Here the CDR3 DNA reads TGCGCCAGCAGCCCGGGACAGGGGAATGAAAAACTGTTTTTT.

This clonotype was seen ten or more times. The V and J genes are TRBV10-2 and TRBJ2-3, with D maybe TRBD1 (6 bases). CDR1 and CDR2 from the germline V gene are WSHSY and SAAADI. V dropped 1 base and J dropped 4 bases, with 12 bases sitting between them. The CDR3 extends over 15 amino acids. The CDR3 nucleotides are TGCGCCAGCAGTGAGTTACAGGGATCTTCAGATACGCAGTATTTT. Protein sequence: CASSELQGSSDTQYF.

At least ten counts were recorded for this clonotype. The rearrangement links TRBV25-1 to TRBJ2-5, with D tentatively TRBD2 (5 bases). V was clipped by 2 bases and J by 0 bases, with 7 bases between them. Germline lookup yields CDR1 MGHDK and CDR2 SYGVNS. There are 14 residues in the CDR3. CDR3 in amino acids: CASSEMDYQETQYF. DNA for the CDR3: TGTGCCAGCAGTGAAATGGACTACCAAGAGACCCAGTACTTC.

As for this clonotype: The final CDR3 position lacks the conserved phenylalanine or tryptophan, pointing to a likely read error. This chain uses TRBV19 with TRBJ1-2, with 7 bases aligning to TRBD1. V was clipped by 9 bases and J by 7 bases; unmatched bases: 11. The CDR3 is 13 amino acids. In germline, CDR1 is LNHDA, CDR2 SQIVND (reference sequence). CDR3 protein: CASRDSSLFGYTL. In DNA form, the CDR3 reads TGTGCCAGCCGGGACAGTTCCCTTTTTGGCTACACCCTC.

The chain combines TRBV7-6 with TRBJ2-1; 13 bases line up with TRBD2. The CDR3 loop spans 16 amino acids. V lost 4 bases to trimming and J lost 5 bases; unmatched junction nucleotides: 5. Per the germline V gene, CDR1 is SGHVS and CDR2 is FNYEAQ. The CDR3 bases are TGTGCCAGCAGCTCCCCGGGACTAGCGGGACACAATGAGCAGTTCTTC. It translates to CASSSPGLAGHNEQFF.